The clone carrying this TCR beta chain was counted a few times. The repertoire was sequenced with immunoSEQ multiplex PCR; TCRdb's copy has only in-frame clones and lacks some. In the table there are about 66,000 clones, about 81% of which are singletons. Systemic immunosuppression or a history of autoimmune disease excluded patients. The sample originates from a study of OX40 agonist ivuxolimab in advanced cancers. Looked up from germline, CDR1 is MGHDK and CDR2 is SYGVNS. The CDR3 length is 13 residues. V was clipped by 6 bases and J by 10 bases; unmatched bases: 11. The chain has TRBV25-1 and TRBJ2-7; 8 bases are a match to TRBD1. Source: CD4+ or CD8+ T cells sorted from blood, taken in a trial of the OX40 agonist ivuxolimab. The clonotype was recovered from an adult with an advanced solid tumor such as melanoma, head and neck, liver or kidney cancer. CDR3 region: CASRAMDREHQYF. The CDR3 DNA reads as TGTGCCAGCAGAGCCATGGACAGGGAACATCAGTACTTC.